This T cell receptor (beta chain) was recorded in a study of blood T cell repertoires in COVID-19. Study overall: From the United States, Italy and Spain came samples of acute and convalescent COVID-19. T cells, B-cell-depleted T cells, or PBMCs provided the cDNA or gDNA that served as material.

J lost 9 bases, V lost 0 bases, and 3 bases had no gene match. Per germline, CDR1 SGHRS and CDR2 YFSETQ. There are 13 residues in the CDR3. Before being deemed recovered, Cohort 3 donors had two negative PCRs, clearance, or symptom resolution. Here immunoSEQ multiplex PCR was the method, and the copy in TCRdb shows in-frame clones only, minus some. The data hold 500,000 or so clones, with approximately 86% observed a single time. This TCR came from a woman in her late teens or twenties who had recovered from COVID-19. Sequences were obtained from PBMCs or T cells enriched from blood (not recorded which). This chain uses TRBV5-1 with TRBJ2-1; 7 bases line up with TRBD2. The CDR3 here is CASSLGGEGEQFF. DNA for the CDR3: TGCGCCAGCAGCTTGGGAGGGGAGGGTGAGCAGTTCTTC.